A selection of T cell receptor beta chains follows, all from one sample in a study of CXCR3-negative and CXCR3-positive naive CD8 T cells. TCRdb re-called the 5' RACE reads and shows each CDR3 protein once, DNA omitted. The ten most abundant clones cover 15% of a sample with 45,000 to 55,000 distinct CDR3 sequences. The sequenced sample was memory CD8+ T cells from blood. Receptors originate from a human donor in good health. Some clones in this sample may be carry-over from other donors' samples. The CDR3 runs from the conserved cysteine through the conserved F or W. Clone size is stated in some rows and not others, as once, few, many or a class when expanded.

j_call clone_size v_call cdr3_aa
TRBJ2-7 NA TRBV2 CASTLAGGEQYF
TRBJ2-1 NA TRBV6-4 CASSVRGGGHNEQFF
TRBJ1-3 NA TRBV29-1 CSVEGNSGNTIYF
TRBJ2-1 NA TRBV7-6 CASSLVGSALAYNEQFF
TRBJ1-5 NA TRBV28 CASSFYGDQPQHF
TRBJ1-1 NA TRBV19 CASSEGAANTEAFF
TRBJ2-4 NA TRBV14 CASSHTRGYSKNIQYF
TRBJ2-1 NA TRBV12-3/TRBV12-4 CASSFSGSGNEQFF
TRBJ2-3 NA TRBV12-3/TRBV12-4 CASMAGDTQYF
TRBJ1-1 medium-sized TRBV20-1 CSADRAMNTEAFF
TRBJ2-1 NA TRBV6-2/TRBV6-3 CASSLLAEGSHNEQFF
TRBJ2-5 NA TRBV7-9 CASSLAGQGVQETQYF
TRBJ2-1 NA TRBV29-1 CSVESAQESSYNEQFF
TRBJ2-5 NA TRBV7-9 CASSGEGLAGVQETQYF